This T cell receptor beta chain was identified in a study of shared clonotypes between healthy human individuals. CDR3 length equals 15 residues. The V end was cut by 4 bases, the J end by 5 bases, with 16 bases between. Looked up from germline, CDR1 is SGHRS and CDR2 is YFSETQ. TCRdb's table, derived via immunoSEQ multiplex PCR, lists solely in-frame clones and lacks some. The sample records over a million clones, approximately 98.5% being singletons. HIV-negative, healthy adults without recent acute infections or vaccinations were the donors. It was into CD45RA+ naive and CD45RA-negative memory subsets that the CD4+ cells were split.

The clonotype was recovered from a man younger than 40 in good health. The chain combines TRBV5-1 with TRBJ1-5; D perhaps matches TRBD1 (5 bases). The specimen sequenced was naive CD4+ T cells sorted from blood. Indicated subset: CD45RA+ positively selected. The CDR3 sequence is CASSHRPGRDQPQHF. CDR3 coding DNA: TGCGCCAGCAGCCATCGCCCGGGGCGCGATCAGCCCCAGCATTTT.